This T cell receptor beta chain was identified in a study of T-cell reconstitution after alpha-beta-depleted transplantation in children. Study findings and constraints: TCRbeta diversity was high at day 60 in some patients (a result of surviving recipient T cells and thymic progenitors).

This CDR3 is built from 14 residues. Germline CDR1 DFQATT, CDR2 SNEGSKA (reference sequence). The ends lost 6 bases at V and 8 bases at J; junction bases unmatched: 11. In the case of this clonotype: What it recognizes is unknown.

TCRbeta library preparation incorporated unique molecular identifiers. TCRdb called the PCR reads again in MiXCR, with one record for every CDR3 protein. Counted here are hundreds of thousands of distinct CDR3 sequences, under 30% occurring once; the ten biggest clones make up more than 4.5%. The rearrangement links TRBV20-1 to TRBJ2-4; 9 bases align to TRBD1. Sequences were derived from PBMCs, mostly from graft donor cells, sampled 360 days after TCRalphabeta/CD19-depleted stem cell transplant. The sequence was obtained from a female patient between 2 and 15 years old who had a stem cell transplant for congenital amegakaryocytic thrombocytopenia, so the T cells may come from the graft donor. In DNA form, the CDR3 reads TGCAGTGCCCCGGGACAGGGTAATAGGTACATTCAGTACTTC. This codes for CSAPGQGNRYIQYF.